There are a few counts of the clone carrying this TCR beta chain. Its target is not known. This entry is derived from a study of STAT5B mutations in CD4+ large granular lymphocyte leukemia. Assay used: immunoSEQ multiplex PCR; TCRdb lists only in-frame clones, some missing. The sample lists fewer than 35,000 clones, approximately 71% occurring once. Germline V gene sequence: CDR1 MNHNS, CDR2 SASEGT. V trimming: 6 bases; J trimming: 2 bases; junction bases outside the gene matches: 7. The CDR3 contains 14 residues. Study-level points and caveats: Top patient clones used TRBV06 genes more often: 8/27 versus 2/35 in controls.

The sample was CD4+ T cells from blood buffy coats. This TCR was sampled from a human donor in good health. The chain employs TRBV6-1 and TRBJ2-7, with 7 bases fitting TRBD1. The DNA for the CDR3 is TGTGCCAGCAGGAGGGACAGTTTACCCTACGAGCAGTACTTC. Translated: CASRRDSLPYEQYF.